These T cell receptor beta chains were read from a single sample in a study of shared clonotypes between healthy human individuals. The table came from immunoSEQ multiplex PCR; TCRdb's copy has only in-frame clones and leaves some out. The sample has millions of clones, 85% to 95% seen once; the top ten hold roughly 1%. Input material: naive CD8+ T cells sorted from blood. These receptors all stem from a man between 18 and 29 years old in good health. Each CDR3 is given with its conserved first and last residue. The order of the fields is clone size, J gene, V gene, D gene, CDR3 DNA, CDR3 protein. The D gene is left open where the match is weak. Rows may omit the clone size; those that give it use once, few, many or a size class.

size: -
J: TRBJ1-5
V: TRBV5-6
D: -
DNA: TGTGCCAGCAGCCTCGGTGGGGGGACAATCCAGCCCCAGCATTTT
CDR3: CASSLGGGTIQPQHF

size: -
J: TRBJ2-1
V: TRBV7-6
D: TRBD2
DNA: TGTGCCAGCAGCCTCACTACCACTAGCGGGGTCTACAATGAGCAGTTCTTC
CDR3: CASSLTTTSGVYNEQFF

size: -
J: TRBJ2-5
V: TRBV28
D: TRBD1
DNA: TGTGCCAGCAGTTTAGTGACAGGGGAAACCCAAGAGACCCAGTACTTC
CDR3: CASSLVTGETQETQYF

size: -
J: TRBJ2-7
V: TRBV5-1
D: -
DNA: TGCGCCAGCAGCTTGGTAGGCAGATCCTACGAGCAGTACTTC
CDR3: CASSLVGRSYEQYF

size: -
J: TRBJ2-2
V: TRBV10-3
D: TRBD2
DNA: TGTGCCATCAGTGAAGACTTGGCGGGAGTTCGGGCCGGGGAGCTGTTTTTT
CDR3: CAISEDLAGVRAGELFF

size: -
J: TRBJ1-1
V: TRBV4-1
D: -
DNA: TGCGCCAGCAGCCAAGTAGGACGGCTGAACACTGAAGCTTTCTTT
CDR3: CASSQVGRLNTEAFF

size: -
J: TRBJ1-1
V: TRBV11-3
D: -
DNA: TGTGCCAGCAGCTTAGATTTTGACACTGAAGCTTTCTTT
CDR3: CASSLDFDTEAFF

size: once
J: TRBJ1-2
V: TRBV7-9
D: TRBD1
DNA: TGTGCCAGCAGCGACAGGGGGCCCTATGGCTACACCTTC
CDR3: CASSDRGPYGYTF

size: -
J: TRBJ2-5
V: TRBV7-9
D: -
DNA: TGTGCCAGCAGCCGAACCCTAGGGATCCAAGAGACCCAGTACTTC
CDR3: CASSRTLGIQETQYF

size: -
J: TRBJ2-7
V: TRBV19
D: -
DNA: TGTGCCAGTAGTATCAACACCGACGAGCAGTACTTC
CDR3: CASSINTDEQYF

size: -
J: TRBJ2-7
V: TRBV13
D: -
DNA: TGTGCCAGCAGCTTAGAGGGGGAGTTCGCCTACGAGCAGTACTTC
CDR3: CASSLEGEFAYEQYF

size: -
J: TRBJ2-2
V: TRBV5-1
D: -
DNA: TGCGCCAGCAGCTTGGCCGGGACTCCTTACACCGGGGAGCTGTTTTTT
CDR3: CASSLAGTPYTGELFF

size: -
J: TRBJ2-7
V: TRBV6-5
D: TRBD1
DNA: TGTGCCAGCAGTCAGACAGGGGAAGAGGACTACGAGCAGTACTTC
CDR3: CASSQTGEEDYEQYF

size: -
J: TRBJ2-1
V: TRBV7-9
D: TRBD2
DNA: TGTGCCAGCAGTTATAGCGGGGGGCTCTCCTACAATGAGCAGTTCTTC
CDR3: CASSYSGGLSYNEQFF

size: -
J: TRBJ1-3
V: TRBV13
D: -
DNA: TGTGCCAGCAGCTTAGGAGGGTCAGGAAACACCATATATTTT
CDR3: CASSLGGSGNTIYF

size: -
J: TRBJ2-2
V: TRBV9
D: -
DNA: TGTGCCAGCAGCGTAGGAGAATACCTTAACACCGGGGAGCTGTTTTTT
CDR3: CASSVGEYLNTGELFF

size: -
J: TRBJ2-1
V: TRBV5-1
D: TRBD2
DNA: TGCGCCAGCAGCGTAGCGGGAGGGCCTTACAATGAGCAGTTCTTC
CDR3: CASSVAGGPYNEQFF

size: -
J: TRBJ1-5
V: TRBV19
D: -
DNA: TGTGCCAGTAGTATCCCCGGTCAGCCCCAGCATTTT
CDR3: CASSIPGQPQHF

size: -
J: TRBJ2-2
V: TRBV4-1
D: -
DNA: TGCGCCAGCAGCCAAGGGCCCCTAGTTACGCTGGGAAACACCGGGGAGCTGTTTTTT
CDR3: CASSQGPLVTLGNTGELFF

size: -
J: TRBJ2-6
V: TRBV27
D: -
DNA: TGTGCCAGCAGTGGACAGCGGGTCTCTGGGGCCAACGTCCTGACTTTC
CDR3: CASSGQRVSGANVLTF

size: -
J: TRBJ1-6
V: TRBV5-5
D: -
DNA: TGTGCCAGCAGCCTGACGGACAGCTCCTATAATTCACCCCTCCACTTT
CDR3: CASSLTDSSYNSPLHF

size: -
J: TRBJ2-5
V: TRBV2
D: -
DNA: TGTGCCAGCAGTGAAGCGCCCACAGGTGAAGTGGAGACCCAGTACTTC
CDR3: CASSEAPTGEVETQYF

size: -
J: TRBJ2-7
V: TRBV5-1
D: TRBD1
DNA: TGCGCCAGCAGACCCGTGGGACAGGGGTCCTACGAGCAGTACTTC
CDR3: CASRPVGQGSYEQYF

size: -
J: TRBJ1-1
V: TRBV7-9
D: -
DNA: TGTGCCAGCAGCTCCCACGGGGGAAACACTGAAGCTTTCTTT
CDR3: CASSSHGGNTEAFF

size: -
J: TRBJ1-5
V: TRBV19
D: -
DNA: TGTGCCAGTAGTATAGGGTATAGCAATCAGCCCCAGCATTTT
CDR3: CASSIGYSNQPQHF

size: -
J: TRBJ1-1
V: TRBV6-1
D: -
DNA: TGTGCCAGCAGTGAACACGCCGAAGACGGACATGAAGCTTTCTTT
CDR3: CASSEHAEDGHEAFF

size: -
J: TRBJ2-7
V: TRBV6-1
D: -
DNA: TGTGCCAGCAGGTACACTGGTGAGCAGTACTTC
CDR3: CASRYTGEQYF

size: -
J: TRBJ2-7
V: TRBV28
D: -
DNA: TGTGCCAGCAGTTTCCGATCGGGGTACTACGAGCAGTACTTC
CDR3: CASSFRSGYYEQYF

size: -
J: TRBJ2-1
V: TRBV4-3
D: TRBD2
DNA: TGCGCCAGCAGCCAAGACCAGGCTAGCGGTACCTACAATGAGCAGTTCTTC
CDR3: CASSQDQASGTYNEQFF

size: -
J: TRBJ2-1
V: TRBV7-3
D: -
DNA: TGTGCCAGCAGCTTAATGGGGAGCTCCTACAATGAGCAGTTCTTC
CDR3: CASSLMGSSYNEQFF

size: -
J: TRBJ2-1
V: TRBV7-9
D: -
DNA: TGTGCCAGCAGCCTGCGACTTGACAATGAGCAGTTCTTC
CDR3: CASSLRLDNEQFF

size: -
J: TRBJ2-3
V: TRBV4-1
D: -
DNA: TGCGCCAGCAGCCCCGAGACTAGGAGCACAGATACGCAGTATTTT
CDR3: CASSPETRSTDTQYF

size: -
J: TRBJ2-1
V: TRBV28
D: -
DNA: TGTGCCAGCAGCCCAACCACTTACCTTTACAATGAGCAGTTCTTC
CDR3: CASSPTTYLYNEQFF

size: -
J: TRBJ2-3
V: TRBV6-5
D: -
DNA: TGTGCCAGCAGTTACAGATACCCCACAGATACGCAGTATTTT
CDR3: CASSYRYPTDTQYF

size: -
J: TRBJ2-7
V: TRBV18
D: TRBD1
DNA: TGTGCCAGCTCACCAGGGACAGCCTACTACGAGCAGTACTTC
CDR3: CASSPGTAYYEQYF

size: -
J: TRBJ2-1
V: TRBV9
D: TRBD2
DNA: TGTGCCAGCAGCGAGAGGCTAGCGGGAGGGAGCTCCTACAATGAGCAGTTCTTC
CDR3: CASSERLAGGSSYNEQFF

size: -
J: TRBJ2-3
V: TRBV6-6
D: -
DNA: TGTGCCAGCAATGCCTTATCGCCTAGCACAGATACGCAGTATTTT
CDR3: CASNALSPSTDTQYF

size: -
J: TRBJ2-7
V: TRBV27
D: -
DNA: TGTGCCAGCAGTCCCCTCGGGACCCCCGAGGAGCAGTACTTC
CDR3: CASSPLGTPEEQYF

size: -
J: TRBJ2-3
V: TRBV5-1
D: -
DNA: TGCGCCAGCAGCTCCGGGCAGGGTATGACAGATACGCAGTATTTT
CDR3: CASSSGQGMTDTQYF

size: -
J: TRBJ2-1
V: TRBV28
D: TRBD2
DNA: TGTGCCAGCAGTTTAGGGGACTACGGGGATGAGCAGTTCTTC
CDR3: CASSLGDYGDEQFF

size: -
J: TRBJ2-7
V: TRBV29-1
D: TRBD2
DNA: TGCAGCGTTGAAGGTGAAACTAGCGGGAACTCCTACGAGCAGTACTTC
CDR3: CSVEGETSGNSYEQYF

size: -
J: TRBJ2-3
V: TRBV5-6
D: TRBD2
DNA: TGTGCCAGCAGCTCGGGACTAGCGGGGGGACTCCACACAGATACGCAGTATTTT
CDR3: CASSSGLAGGLHTDTQYF

size: -
J: TRBJ2-5
V: TRBV9
D: TRBD2
DNA: TGTGCCAGCAGCGCGTCATTCCCGGGACTAGCGGGAGAGACCCAGTACTTC
CDR3: CASSASFPGLAGETQYF

size: few
J: TRBJ2-2
V: TRBV18
D: -
DNA: TGTGCCAGCTCACCACCAGCCCGCACCGGGGAGCTGTTTTTT
CDR3: CASSPPARTGELFF

size: few
J: TRBJ2-7
V: TRBV5-1
D: -
DNA: TGCGCCAGCAGCAAGTCACCGAGTTTACCGGGGGAGCAGTACTTC
CDR3: CASSKSPSLPGEQYF